The 8 T cell receptor beta chains below all came from one sample that was sequenced in a study of shared clonotypes between healthy human individuals. TCRdb keeps only in-frame clones here, not all; method: immunoSEQ multiplex PCR. The data contain approximately 1,000,000 clones, approximately 80% of them seen just once; the ten biggest clones take up about 0.52%. Sequenced material: memory CD4+ T cells from PBMCs. Subset here: CD45RA-negative fraction. These receptor sequences come from a man younger than 35 in good health. Some clones in this sample may be carry-over from other donors' samples.

CDR3 sequence: CASRVAVSSYNEQFF. CDR3 bases: TGTGCCAGCAGGGTAGCGGTGAGCTCCTACAATGAGCAGTTCTTC. This chain links TRBV6-5 with TRBJ2-1; D perhaps matches TRBD2 (6 bases). V gave up 6 bases and J gave up 0 bases, with 12 bases separating them. Germline V gene data show CDR1 as MNHEY and CDR2 as SVGAGI. CDR3 size: 15 residues.

V gene TRBV28 combines with J gene TRBJ1-5; 9 bases are a match to TRBD1. The V segment lost 6 bases and the J segment 0 bases; nucleotides outside the gene matches: 3. The CDR3 spans 15 residues. Per germline, CDR1 MDHEN and CDR2 SYDVKM. CDR3: CASSGDRASNQPQHF. The CDR3 coding sequence is TGTGCCAGCAGCGGGGACAGGGCTAGCAATCAGCCCCAGCATTTT.

The V and J genes are TRBV30 and TRBJ2-1; a possible D gene is TRBD2 (5 bases). From germline, CDR1 is GTSNPN and CDR2 SVGIG (reference sequence). V dropped 0 bases and J dropped 1 base, with 7 bases sitting between them. This CDR3 is 14 amino acids long. CDR3 sequence (DNA): TGTGCCTGGAGTGTACGAGGGTCCTACAATGAGCAGTTCTTC. Its translation is CAWSVRGSYNEQFF.

The chain has TRBV4-3 and TRBJ1-1, with D unresolved. V lost 0 bases to trimming and J lost 1 base, with 21 bases between them. This CDR3 has 19 amino acids. Germline-derived CDR1 and CDR2 are LGHNA and YSLEER. The CDR3 is CASSQDSPSGVLGNTEAFF. The CDR3 nucleotides are TGCGCCAGCAGCCAAGATTCCCCTTCCGGCGTGTTGGGGAACACTGAAGCTTTCTTT.

This chain joins TRBV28 and TRBJ1-5, with D possibly being TRBD1 (6 bases). This CDR3 is 16 amino acids long. CDR1 is MDHEN, CDR2 SYDVKM, per germline. V was trimmed by 4 bases and J by 2 bases, leaving 15 bases between them. The CDR3 DNA reads TGTGCCAGCAGTTCCCCTGGGGGGGCCGGCAATCAGCCCCAGCATTTT. It translates to CASSSPGGAGNQPQHF.

Here the CDR3 DNA reads TGCGCCAGCAGCTTGACTCAGGGGCCGGAGCAGTTCTTC. Its protein product is CASSLTQGPEQFF. This chain connects TRBV5-1 to TRBJ2-1; maybe TRBD1 (6 bases). V was clipped by 1 base and J by 10 bases, with 12 bases between them. Germline V gene data show CDR1 as SGHRS and CDR2 as YFSETQ. This CDR3 has 13 residues.

About this clone itself: Additional DNA sequences in this sample encode the identical CDR3. CDR3 in DNA: TGCAGCGTTCCCGGACTAGCGGACTACGAGCAGTACTTC. This codes for CSVPGLADYEQYF. The V and J genes are TRBV29-1 and TRBJ2-7, with 10 bases fitting TRBD2. This CDR3 contains 13 residues. J gave up 3 bases and V 5 bases, and 4 bases lay outside the gene matches. Germline V gene data show CDR1 as SQVTM and CDR2 as ANQGSEA.

In its sample, this clone was seen once. The germline gene is not matched at one end of the junction; a read error may be the cause. The chain employs TRBV6-5 and TRBJ2-7, with D perhaps matching TRBD2 (6 bases). The CDR3 sequence is 11 residues long. Germline CDR1 and CDR2: MNHEY and SVGAGI. The CDR3 region has the DNA TGTGCCAGCAGTCAGGACTACAAGCAGTACTTC. Translating gives CASSQDYKQYF.